This TCR beta chain was obtained from a study of shared clonotypes between healthy human individuals. Libraries were prepared by immunoSEQ multiplex PCR; TCRdb keeps only in-frame clonotypes and omits some of them. The sample consists of 2 million to 2.5 million clones, nearly 97% of them appearing once. This CDR3 comprises 13 residues. The V gene's germline CDR1 is GTSNPN and CDR2 SVGIG (reference sequence). The junction had 6 bases not matched to a gene; V was cut back by 3 bases and J by 6 bases. This clonotype was sampled from a man between 18 and 29 years old in good health. Material for sequencing was naive CD4+ T cells sorted from blood. Subset indicated: CD45RA+ positively selected. V is TRBV30 and J is TRBJ2-7; TRBD2 matches 9 bases. The CDR3 coding sequence is TGTGCCTGGAGAGATAGCGGGAGATCCGAGCAGTACTTC. Protein product: CAWRDSGRSEQYF.